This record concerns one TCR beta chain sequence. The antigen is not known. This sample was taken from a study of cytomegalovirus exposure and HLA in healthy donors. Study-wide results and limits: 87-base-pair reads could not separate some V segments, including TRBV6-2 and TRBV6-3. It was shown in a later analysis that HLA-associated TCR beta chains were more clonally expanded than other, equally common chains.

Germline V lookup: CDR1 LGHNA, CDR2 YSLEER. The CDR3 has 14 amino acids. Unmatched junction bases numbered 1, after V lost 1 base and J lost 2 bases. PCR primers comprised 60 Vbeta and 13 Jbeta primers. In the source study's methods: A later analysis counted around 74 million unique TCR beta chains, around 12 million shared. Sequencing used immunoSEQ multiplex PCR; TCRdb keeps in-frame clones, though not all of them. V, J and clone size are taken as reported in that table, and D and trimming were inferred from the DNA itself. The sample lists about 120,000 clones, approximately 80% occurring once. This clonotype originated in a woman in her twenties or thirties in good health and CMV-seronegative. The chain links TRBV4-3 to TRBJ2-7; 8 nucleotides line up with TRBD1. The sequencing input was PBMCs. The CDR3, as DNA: TGCGCCAGCAGCCAAGTGGACAGGGCCTACGAGCAGTACTTC. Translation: CASSQVDRAYEQYF.